Listed below are T cell receptor beta chains from one sample, sequenced in a study of CD4 and CD8 cells across lung adenocarcinoma regions. In TCRdb, the PCR reads were re-called with MiXCR into one record per CDR3 protein. The sample holds roughly 2,400 distinct CDR3 sequences, under 80% seen once. Sample: CD4+ T cells from the center of a lung tumor. Receptor source: a female donor with lung adenocarcinoma. The CD4 and CD8 labels of this study may be unreliable. CDR3s include the opening cysteine and the closing phenylalanine or tryptophan. The order of the fields is CDR3 DNA, CDR3 protein, J gene, V gene, D gene, clone size. A D gene is named only where the DNA matches it firmly. Not every row has a clone size; where given, it reads once, few, many or a size class.

CDR3 DNA: TGTGCCAGCAGTGGGTTCGCGGGGGTGAGAGCCACAAACACGCAGTACTTC; CDR3 protein: CASSGFAGVRATNTQYF; J gene: TRBJ2-4; V gene: TRBV6-1; D gene: TRBD2; clone size: once
CDR3 DNA: TGTGCCAGCAGTCCAACTAGCGGGAGTTGGGGCAACGAGCAGTACTTC; CDR3 protein: CASSPTSGSWGNEQYF; J gene: TRBJ2-7; V gene: TRBV6-1; D gene: TRBD2; clone size: NA
CDR3 DNA: TGTGCCAGCAGTTTAGCGGGAGAGGCTAGTCGGTACAATGAGCAGTTCTTC; CDR3 protein: CASSLAGEASRYNEQFF; J gene: TRBJ2-1; V gene: TRBV6-2/TRBV6-3; D gene: TRBD2; clone size: NA
CDR3 DNA: TGTGCCAGCAGCCAAGAGGGCGGGAGGGTCAATGAGCAGTTCTTC; CDR3 protein: CASSQEGGRVNEQFF; J gene: TRBJ2-1; V gene: TRBV3-1; D gene: TRBD2; clone size: few
CDR3 DNA: TGTGCCACCAAGGGACTAGCGGGAGTACGGATCGGAAGAGCACACTTCTTT; CDR3 protein: CATKGLAGVRIGRAHFF; J gene: TRBJ1-6; V gene: TRBV10-3; D gene: NA; clone size: once
CDR3 DNA: TGCGCCAGCAGTGATATAGTCATCACAGATACGCAGTATTTT; CDR3 protein: CASSDIVITDTQYF; J gene: TRBJ2-3; V gene: TRBV10-2; D gene: NA; clone size: few
CDR3 DNA: TGTGCCAGCAGCTATGGTAATGGTGTGCAGTTCTTC; CDR3 protein: CASSYGNGVQFF; J gene: TRBJ2-1; V gene: TRBV11-3; D gene: NA; clone size: few
CDR3 DNA: TGTGCCAGCAGCTCGGGGTGGGGCGGGGCCAACGTCCTGACTTTC; CDR3 protein: CASSSGWGGANVLTF; J gene: TRBJ2-6; V gene: TRBV7-2; D gene: NA; clone size: few
CDR3 DNA: TGTGCCAGCAGCACACAGGGTTCAGGTTCACCCCTCCACTTT; CDR3 protein: CASSTQGSGSPLHF; J gene: TRBJ1-6; V gene: TRBV7-9; D gene: NA; clone size: NA
CDR3 DNA: TGTGCCAGCAGTTACCGGGGACTAGCGGCTCGGGACGAGCAGTACTTC; CDR3 protein: CASSYRGLAARDEQYF; J gene: TRBJ2-7; V gene: TRBV6-5; D gene: TRBD2; clone size: NA
CDR3 DNA: TGTGCCAGCAGCTTAGCTCATTTGACTAGCCGCCAGCCCTACGAGCAGTACTTC; CDR3 protein: CASSLAHLTSRQPYEQYF; J gene: TRBJ2-7; V gene: TRBV7-8; D gene: TRBD2; clone size: NA
CDR3 DNA: TGTGCCAGCAGCGAAGGGTCCTCTAACTATGGCTACACCTTC; CDR3 protein: CASSEGSSNYGYTF; J gene: TRBJ1-2; V gene: TRBV6-1; D gene: NA; clone size: NA
CDR3 DNA: TGTGCCAGCAGTTTGTCGGCTATCGGGGAGCTGTTTTTT; CDR3 protein: CASSLSAIGELFF; J gene: TRBJ2-2; V gene: TRBV12-3/TRBV12-4; D gene: NA; clone size: NA
CDR3 DNA: TGTGCCAGCAGGGCCGGCCGGGACAGGGGGTGGGAGACCCAGTACTTC; CDR3 protein: CASRAGRDRGWETQYF; J gene: TRBJ2-5; V gene: TRBV6-1; D gene: TRBD1; clone size: NA
CDR3 DNA: TGTGCCAGCAGGGAGAGGTGGGACATCCTTGGAAACACCATATATTTT; CDR3 protein: CASRERWDILGNTIYF; J gene: TRBJ1-3; V gene: TRBV6-1; D gene: NA; clone size: NA
CDR3 DNA: TGTGCCAGCAGTGAATTGGGAGGCCTCAGGACCCAGTACTTC; CDR3 protein: CASSELGGLRTQYF; J gene: TRBJ2-5; V gene: TRBV25-1; D gene: NA; clone size: NA
CDR3 DNA: TGTGCCAGCAGTGCCTTTTCGGGAGCGTCCGGGGAGCTGTTTTTT; CDR3 protein: CASSAFSGASGELFF; J gene: TRBJ2-2; V gene: TRBV6-1; D gene: NA; clone size: NA
CDR3 DNA: TGTGCCAGCAGTTACACCGACAGGCTAGTCCGCAATGAGCAGTTCTTC; CDR3 protein: CASSYTDRLVRNEQFF; J gene: TRBJ2-1; V gene: TRBV6-5; D gene: NA; clone size: NA
CDR3 DNA: TGTGCCAGCACCTGGGGGACAGGGGCCAAACAAGAGACCCAGTACTTC; CDR3 protein: CASTWGTGAKQETQYF; J gene: TRBJ2-5; V gene: TRBV6-1; D gene: TRBD1; clone size: NA
CDR3 DNA: TGTGCCAGCAGCGAAGACAGGTCTTTGGGCTCCTACGAGCAGTACTTC; CDR3 protein: CASSEDRSLGSYEQYF; J gene: TRBJ2-7; V gene: TRBV7-9; D gene: NA; clone size: NA
CDR3 DNA: TGTGCCAGCAGTCCCTATCAGGGCTCTGGGGCCAACGTCCTGACTTTC; CDR3 protein: CASSPYQGSGANVLTF; J gene: TRBJ2-6; V gene: TRBV27; D gene: NA; clone size: large
CDR3 DNA: TGTGCCAGCAGTGATCCTAGCGGGAGGGCCTACAATGAGCAGTTCTTC; CDR3 protein: CASSDPSGRAYNEQFF; J gene: TRBJ2-1; V gene: TRBV6-1; D gene: TRBD2; clone size: once
CDR3 DNA: TGTGCCAGCAGTTATCTGGGGGCCTCCTACAATGAGCAGTTCTTC; CDR3 protein: CASSYLGASYNEQFF; J gene: TRBJ2-1; V gene: TRBV6-5; D gene: NA; clone size: once
CDR3 DNA: TGTGCCAGCAGCCTTGATCTGTGGAACACTGAAGCTTTCTTT; CDR3 protein: CASSLDLWNTEAFF; J gene: TRBJ1-1; V gene: TRBV3-1; D gene: NA; clone size: NA
CDR3 DNA: TGTGCCAGCAGCTCCCAAGCTAGCGGGAGTGGAGATACGCAGTATTTT; CDR3 protein: CASSSQASGSGDTQYF; J gene: TRBJ2-3; V gene: TRBV7-2; D gene: TRBD2; clone size: NA
CDR3 DNA: TGTGCCAGCACGGGAGGAGCAGGGACGCAGTATTTT; CDR3 protein: CASTGGAGTQYF; J gene: TRBJ2-3; V gene: TRBV6-1; D gene: TRBD2; clone size: NA
CDR3 DNA: TGTGCCAGCAGCCACCAGCGGGGGCCGGGGGAGACCCAGTACTTC; CDR3 protein: CASSHQRGPGETQYF; J gene: TRBJ2-5; V gene: TRBV7-3; D gene: TRBD2; clone size: few
CDR3 DNA: NA; CDR3 protein: CASSSSTGSLGEQFF; J gene: TRBJ2-1; V gene: TRBV6-5; D gene: NA; clone size: NA
CDR3 DNA: TGTGCCAGCGGCCCGGAACTAGCGGGATCCTACGAGCAGTACTTC; CDR3 protein: CASGPELAGSYEQYF; J gene: TRBJ2-7; V gene: TRBV7-8; D gene: TRBD2; clone size: NA
CDR3 DNA: TGTGCCAGCAGCTTAATGAATGAGCAGTTCTTC; CDR3 protein: CASSLMNEQFF; J gene: TRBJ2-1; V gene: TRBV7-9; D gene: NA; clone size: NA
CDR3 DNA: TGTGCCAGCAGAGCGACAGCGTACCAAGGGACCCAGTACTTC; CDR3 protein: CASRATAYQGTQYF; J gene: TRBJ2-5; V gene: TRBV6-1; D gene: NA; clone size: NA
CDR3 DNA: TGTGCCAGCAGCAGCAGGGGGGGTGCAGACTATGGCTACACCTTC; CDR3 protein: CASSSRGGADYGYTF; J gene: TRBJ1-2; V gene: TRBV7-2; D gene: TRBD1; clone size: few
CDR3 DNA: TGTGCCAGCATCTTGGGACAGGGGCGAACCTACGAGCAGTACTTC; CDR3 protein: CASILGQGRTYEQYF; J gene: TRBJ2-7; V gene: TRBV6-1; D gene: TRBD1; clone size: NA
CDR3 DNA: TGTGCCAGCACTGCACCTATCTACGATGAGCAGTTCTTC; CDR3 protein: CASTAPIYDEQFF; J gene: TRBJ2-1; V gene: TRBV6-1; D gene: NA; clone size: NA
CDR3 DNA: TGTGCTAGCAGCCCTCGACAGGGGCCCTTTGGGACCCAGTACTTC; CDR3 protein: CASSPRQGPFGTQYF; J gene: TRBJ2-5; V gene: TRBV7-7; D gene: TRBD1; clone size: NA
CDR3 DNA: TGTGCCAGCAGTGAACAAGGAGGGTCGTGGGGGGAGCTGTTTTTT; CDR3 protein: CASSEQGGSWGELFF; J gene: TRBJ2-2; V gene: TRBV6-1; D gene: NA; clone size: NA
CDR3 DNA: TGTGCCAGCAGTGCCACTAGCGGGAGTTTGATTGAGCAGTACTTC; CDR3 protein: CASSATSGSLIEQYF; J gene: TRBJ2-7; V gene: TRBV6-1; D gene: TRBD2; clone size: few
CDR3 DNA: TGTGCCAGCAGTCTTAGGGGGCATGGAAACACCATATATTTT; CDR3 protein: CASSLRGHGNTIYF; J gene: TRBJ1-3; V gene: TRBV6-1; D gene: TRBD1; clone size: NA
CDR3 DNA: TGTGCCAGCAGTCCCTACCCGGGGGGGACAGCAGATACGCAGTATTTT; CDR3 protein: CASSPYPGGTADTQYF; J gene: TRBJ2-3; V gene: TRBV12-3/TRBV12-4; D gene: NA; clone size: NA
CDR3 DNA: TGTGCCAGCAGTGAACTAGCGGGAGGTGGCGAGCAGTACTTC; CDR3 protein: CASSELAGGGEQYF; J gene: TRBJ2-7; V gene: TRBV6-1; D gene: TRBD2; clone size: NA
CDR3 DNA: TGTGCCAGCAGTGAAGAGGTGAGCTTTTATATGAACACTGAAGCTTTCTTT; CDR3 protein: CASSEEVSFYMNTEAFF; J gene: TRBJ1-1; V gene: TRBV6-1; D gene: NA; clone size: NA
CDR3 DNA: TGTGCCAGCAGTAGGGACCAGAGATACGAGCAGTACTTC; CDR3 protein: CASSRDQRYEQYF; J gene: TRBJ2-7; V gene: TRBV6-1; D gene: NA; clone size: once
CDR3 DNA: TGTGCCAGCAGCTTAGCCAGGAGCTCCTACGAGCAGTACTTC; CDR3 protein: CASSLARSSYEQYF; J gene: TRBJ2-7; V gene: TRBV11-3; D gene: NA; clone size: once
CDR3 DNA: TGCAGTGCTAGAGAGCGAGTGACTAGCGGCGAGCAGTACTTC; CDR3 protein: CSARERVTSGEQYF; J gene: TRBJ2-7; V gene: TRBV20-1; D gene: TRBD2; clone size: NA
CDR3 DNA: TGTGCCAGCAGCTTAGGGGGCGGAGGCGGGAATGAGCAGTTCTTC; CDR3 protein: CASSLGGGGGNEQFF; J gene: TRBJ2-1; V gene: TRBV7-3; D gene: NA; clone size: NA
CDR3 DNA: TGTGCCAGCAGCTTAGTAGAAGCGCACTCCTACGAGCAGTACTTC; CDR3 protein: CASSLVEAHSYEQYF; J gene: TRBJ2-7; V gene: TRBV7-8; D gene: NA; clone size: NA
CDR3 DNA: TGCAGCGTTGAAGATGGACGGGGGGCTGAAGCTTTCTTT; CDR3 protein: CSVEDGRGAEAFF; J gene: TRBJ1-1; V gene: TRBV29-1; D gene: NA; clone size: NA